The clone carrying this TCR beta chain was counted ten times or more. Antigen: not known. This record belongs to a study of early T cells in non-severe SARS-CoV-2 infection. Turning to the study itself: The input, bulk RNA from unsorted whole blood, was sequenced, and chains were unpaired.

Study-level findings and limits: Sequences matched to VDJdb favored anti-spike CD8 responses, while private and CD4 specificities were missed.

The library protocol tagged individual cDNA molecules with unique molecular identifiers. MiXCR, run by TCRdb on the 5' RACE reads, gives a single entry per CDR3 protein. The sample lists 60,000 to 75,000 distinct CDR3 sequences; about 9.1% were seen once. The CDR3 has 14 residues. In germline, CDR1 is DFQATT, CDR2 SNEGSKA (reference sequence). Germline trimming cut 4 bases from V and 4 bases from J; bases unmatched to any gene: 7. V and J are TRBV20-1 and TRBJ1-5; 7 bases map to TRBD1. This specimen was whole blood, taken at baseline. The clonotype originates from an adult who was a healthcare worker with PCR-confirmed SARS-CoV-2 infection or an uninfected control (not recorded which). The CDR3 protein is CSATTGTANQPQHF. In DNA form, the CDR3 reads TGCAGTGCTACCACCGGGACAGCTAATCAGCCCCAGCATTTT.